This T cell receptor (beta chain) derives from a study of vaccination and CD4 T cells after COVID-19. Study as a whole: According to the study, participants were given two doses of BNT162b2 or mRNA-1273 vaccine.

The sample's treatment: roughly ten-day PBMC culture with coronavirus spike peptide pools or control peptides (ViraFEST assay). Expanded clonotypes were found by TCR sequencing after peptide-pool stimulation (ViraFEST). Cultured CD4+ T cell DNA was sequenced using the Oncomine TCR Beta short-read assay. Each CDR3 protein is one row after TCRdb ran MiXCR on the PCR reads. The sample has 13,000 to 15,000 distinct CDR3 sequences, 25% to 35% seen once. Worth noting for this clonotype: Its antigen is undetermined.

The germline gives CDR1 GTSNPN, CDR2 SVGIG (reference sequence). The CDR3 length is 11 residues. Source material: CD4+ T cells from blood, cultured in vitro. The origin of this receptor is a human donor who had recovered from COVID-19. The chain joins TRBV30 to TRBJ1-3; D is unresolved. The CDR3 bases are TGTGCGTCCGATCTCCGAGGCACCATATATTTT. Its translation is CASDLRGTIYF.